These T cell receptor beta chains were read from a single sample in a study of control samples from healthy donors and cancer patients. Clones were sequenced by immunoSEQ multiplex PCR, and TCRdb holds only the in-frame ones, with some missing. Counted here are some 57,000 clones, 95% to 96% occurring once; the ten biggest clones make up 1.5% to 2%. What was sequenced was blood. The receptors derive from a woman aged 25 to 39 in good health. Each CDR3 is given with its conserved first and last residue. The order of the fields is D gene, J gene, clone size, V gene, CDR3 DNA, CDR3 protein. D genes are given only for firm matches. Expanded clones are given a class, and other clones once, few, many or no size at all.

>.|TRBJ1-4|.|TRBV12-5
TGTGCTAGTGGTTTGGTAATATGGGGGGAACTGTTTTTT
CASGLVIWGELFF
>.|TRBJ2-1|.|TRBV30
TGTGCCTGGATGAGAGCGTCCTTCTCCAATGAGCAGTTCTTC
CAWMRASFSNEQFF
>TRBD1|TRBJ2-2|.|TRBV28
TGTGCCAGCAGTTTAGTGGCGACAGGGGTCACCGGGGAGCTGTTTTTT
CASSLVATGVTGELFF
>.|TRBJ1-5|.|TRBV28
TGTGCCAGCAGTTTAAGGAACCAGCCCCAGCATTTT
CASSLRNQPQHF
>.|TRBJ1-2|.|TRBV12-3/TRBV12-4
TGTGCCAGCAGTTTAGCCCTAGTCAGTGGCTACACCTTC
CASSLALVSGYTF
>.|TRBJ2-2|.|TRBV5-1
TGCGCCAGCAGCTTGGATTCCAGGGCGGGCGGGGAGCTGTTTTTT
CASSLDSRAGGELFF
>.|TRBJ1-1|.|TRBV7-2
TGTGCCAGCAGCTTGTCGCTCGACAGCTCTGAAGCTTTCTTT
CASSLSLDSSEAFF
>TRBD1|TRBJ2-7|.|TRBV27
TGTGCCAGCAGTCGTACACCCGGGACAGGCTCCTACGAGCAGTACTTC
CASSRTPGTGSYEQYF
>.|TRBJ1-5|.|TRBV19
TGTGCCAGTAGTATAATCGGGGGGGTTGGTCAGCCCCAGCATTTT
CASSIIGGVGQPQHF
>.|TRBJ2-2|.|TRBV6-5
TGTGCCAGCAGTTACTGGTCGACAGCCGGGGAGCTGTTTTTT
CASSYWSTAGELFF
>.|TRBJ2-7|.|TRBV3-1/TRBV3-2
TGTGCCAGCAGCCCCCACCGCGGGTACGAGCAGTACTTC
CASSPHRGYEQYF
>.|TRBJ2-5|.|TRBV11-2
TGTGCCAGCAGCCCGGTTAGCGCGCAAGAGACCCAGTACTTC
CASSPVSAQETQYF
>.|TRBJ2-7|.|TRBV5-1
TGCGCCAGCAGCAGAGGGGGCGGGGCCGCCTACGAGCAGTACTTC
CASSRGGGAAYEQYF
>.|TRBJ2-1|.|TRBV5-6
TGTGCCAGCAGCCATATTCGGGGGGCCTCCTACAATGAGCAGTTCTTC
CASSHIRGASYNEQFF
>.|TRBJ2-7|.|TRBV6-5
TGTGCCAGCAGTTCACAAATGGGACTCTTGTACTTC
CASSSQMGLLYF
>.|TRBJ2-3|once|TRBV24-1
TGTGCCACCAGTGATTACAAGAGCACAGATACGCAGTATTTT
CATSDYKSTDTQYF
>.|TRBJ2-1|.|TRBV5-6
TGTGCCAGCAGCTTGGCCCCGGGGGTTCATTACAATGAGCAGTTCTTC
CASSLAPGVHYNEQFF
>.|TRBJ2-7|.|TRBV11-2
TGTGCCAGCAGCTTATGGCGGGAAATGGGCTACGAGCAGTACTTC
CASSLWREMGYEQYF
>.|TRBJ2-5|.|TRBV5-1
TGCGCCAGCAGCTCCCAGCTGCCGGGGGAGACCCAGTACTTC
CASSSQLPGETQYF
>.|TRBJ2-1|.|TRBV20-1
TGCAGTGTTAGAGACTACAATGAGCAGTTCTTC
CSVRDYNEQFF
>.|TRBJ1-2|few|TRBV5-5
TGTGCCAGCAGCTTGGTTGGAGGGTACTATGGCTACACCTTC
CASSLVGGYYGYTF
>TRBD1|TRBJ1-4|.|TRBV19
TGTGCCAGTAGGCCGGACAGGACCAATGAAAAACTGTTTTTT
CASRPDRTNEKLFF
>.|TRBJ2-7|once|TRBV3-1/TRBV3-2
TGTGCCAGCGGACGAGGGGCCACGGCGTACGAGCAGTACTTC
CASGRGATAYEQYF
>.|TRBJ2-1|.|TRBV6-1
TGTGCCAGCAGTGAAGAGAGGGAAAGGACAAGTAACAATGAGCAGTTCTTC
CASSEERERTSNNEQFF
>.|TRBJ1-5|.|TRBV27
TGTGCCAGCAGTTTTCGACCCGGTTGGTCCCAGCATTTT
CASSFRPGWSQHF
>TRBD1|TRBJ1-4|.|TRBV2
TGTGCCAGCAGTATTCCGGGACAGGCGTCAATTTTGGACTTT
CASSIPGQASILDF
>.|TRBJ2-1|.|TRBV28
TGTGCCAGCAGTTCGCAGCCCCTCTCCTACAATGAGCAGTTCTTC
CASSSQPLSYNEQFF
>.|TRBJ2-7|.|TRBV2
TGTGCCAGCAGCGTGAACCGGGCAATACTATTC
CASSVNRAILF
>TRBD1|TRBJ2-1|.|TRBV6-5
TGTGCCAGTGGCCCAAGACAGGGCACGAGTTTCTTC
CASGPRQGTSFF
>TRBD2|TRBJ2-2|.|TRBV27
TGTGCCAGCAGTTTACAGGGCGGGAGGGCCAGGGTCGGGGAGCTGTTTTTT
CASSLQGGRARVGELFF
>TRBD2|TRBJ2-7|.|TRBV13
TGTGCCAGCAGCTTGACTAGCGGAGACTCCTACGAGCAGTACTTC
CASSLTSGDSYEQYF